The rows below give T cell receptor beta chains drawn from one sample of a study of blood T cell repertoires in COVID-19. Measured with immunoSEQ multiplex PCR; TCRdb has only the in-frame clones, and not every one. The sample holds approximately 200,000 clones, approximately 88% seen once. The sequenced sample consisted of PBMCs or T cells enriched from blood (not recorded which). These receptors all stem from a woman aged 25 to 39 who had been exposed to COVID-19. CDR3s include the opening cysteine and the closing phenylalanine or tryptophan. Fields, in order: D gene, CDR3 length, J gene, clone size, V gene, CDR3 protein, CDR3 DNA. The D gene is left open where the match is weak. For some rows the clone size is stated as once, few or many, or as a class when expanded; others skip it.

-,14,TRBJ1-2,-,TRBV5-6,CASSPIRGARGYTF,TGTGCCAGCAGCCCCATCAGGGGCGCTCGGGGCTACACCTTC
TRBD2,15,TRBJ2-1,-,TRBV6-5,CASSYTWERDNEQFF,TGTGCCAGCAGTTACACGTGGGAGCGGGATAATGAGCAGTTCTTC
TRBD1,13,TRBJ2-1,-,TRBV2,CASSPTGVGEQFF,TGTGCCAGCAGTCCTACAGGGGTCGGGGAGCAGTTCTTC
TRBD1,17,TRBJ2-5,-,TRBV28,CASSGSGTGPNQETQYF,TGTGCCAGCAGTGGATCCGGGACAGGGCCAAATCAAGAGACCCAGTACTTC
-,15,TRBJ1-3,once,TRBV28,CASSLGLSSGNTIYF,TGTGCCAGCAGTTTAGGCCTCAGCTCTGGAAACACCATATATTTT
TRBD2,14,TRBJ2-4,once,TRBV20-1,CSASNRGTRNIQYF,TGCAGTGCTAGTAACCGTGGGACTAGGAACATTCAGTACTTC
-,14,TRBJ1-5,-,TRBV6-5,CASSYSQGYQPQHF,TGTGCCAGCAGTTACTCGCAGGGATACCAGCCCCAGCATTTT
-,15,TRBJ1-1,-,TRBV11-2,CASSLNRALNTEAFF,TGTGCCAGCAGCCTTAACAGGGCGCTGAACACTGAAGCTTTCTTT
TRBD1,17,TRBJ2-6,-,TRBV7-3,CASSPFGQGSGANVLTF,TGTGCCAGCAGCCCGTTCGGACAGGGTTCCGGGGCCAACGTCCTGACTTTC
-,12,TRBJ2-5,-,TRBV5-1,CASSLELETQYF,TGCGCCAGCAGCTTGGAACTGGAGACCCAGTACTTC
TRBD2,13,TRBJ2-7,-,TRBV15,CATSRVGGDEQYF,TGTGCCACCAGCAGAGTGGGGGGGGACGAGCAGTACTTC
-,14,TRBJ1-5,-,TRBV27,CASSLEHSNQPQHF,TGTGCCAGCAGTTTAGAGCATAGCAATCAGCCCCAGCATTTT
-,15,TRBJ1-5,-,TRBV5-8,CASSLVGGAHQPQHF,TGTGCCAGCAGCTTGGTAGGCGGGGCTCATCAGCCCCAGCATTTT
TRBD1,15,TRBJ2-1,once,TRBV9,CASSVAGGYYNEQFF,TGTGCCAGCAGCGTAGCAGGGGGCTACTACAATGAGCAGTTCTTC
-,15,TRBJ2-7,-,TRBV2,CASSESGQGVYEQYF,TGTGCCAGCAGTGAATCAGGGCAGGGTGTCTACGAGCAGTACTTC
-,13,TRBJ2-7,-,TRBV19,CASSEGSETGQYF,TGTGCCAGTAGTGAGGGCTCCGAAACGGGGCAGTACTTC
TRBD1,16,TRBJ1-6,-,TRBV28,CASSLWAGGYNSPLHF,TGTGCCAGCAGTTTATGGGCAGGGGGATATAATTCACCCCTCCACTTT
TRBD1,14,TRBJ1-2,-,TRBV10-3,CAISLGQGFNGYTF,TGTGCCATCAGTTTGGGACAGGGCTTTAATGGCTACACCTTC
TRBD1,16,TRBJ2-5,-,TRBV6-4,CASSDGGQRYQETQYF,TGTGCCAGCAGTGACGGGGGACAGCGGTACCAAGAGACCCAGTACTTC
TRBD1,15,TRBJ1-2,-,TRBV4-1,CASSQAGGQLYGYTF,TGCGCCAGCAGCCAAGCCGGGGGACAGCTCTATGGCTACACCTTC
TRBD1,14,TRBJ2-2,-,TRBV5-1,CASSDRGNTGELFF,TGCGCCAGCTCGGACAGGGGTAACACCGGGGAGCTGTTTTTT
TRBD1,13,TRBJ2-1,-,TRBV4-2,CASSHYRGNEQFF,TGTGCCAGCAGCCATTACAGGGGTAATGAGCAGTTCTTC
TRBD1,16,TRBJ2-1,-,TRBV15,CAASRRGTGSYNEQFF,TGTGCCGCCAGCCGACGAGGGACAGGGTCCTACAATGAGCAGTTCTTC
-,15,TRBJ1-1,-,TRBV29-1,CSAVSSTFKNTEAFF,TGCAGCGCAGTGTCCAGTACATTCAAGAACACTGAAGCTTTCTTT
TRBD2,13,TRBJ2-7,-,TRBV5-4,CASSVAGRYEQYF,TGTGCCAGCAGCGTAGCGGGAAGGTACGAGCAGTACTTC
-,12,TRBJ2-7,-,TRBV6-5,CASSSPGSEQYF,TGTGCCAGCAGTTCACCAGGGTCCGAGCAGTACTTC
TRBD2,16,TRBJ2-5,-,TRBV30,CAWSMLAGASGGAQYF,TGTGCCTGGAGTATGCTAGCGGGAGCCTCGGGGGGGGCCCAGTACTTC
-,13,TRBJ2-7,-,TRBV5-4,CASSPRGSYEQYF,TGTGCCAGCAGCCCCCGGGGTTCCTACGAGCAGTACTTC
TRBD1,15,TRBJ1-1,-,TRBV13,CASSLLGQGRTEAFF,TGTGCCAGCAGCCTATTAGGACAGGGCCGCACTGAAGCTTTCTTT
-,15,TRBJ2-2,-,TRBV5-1,CASSPLGGNTGELFF,TGCGCCAGCAGCCCGCTTGGCGGAAACACCGGGGAGCTGTTTTTT
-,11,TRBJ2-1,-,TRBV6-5,CASSQDNEQFF,TGTGCCAGCAGCCAGGACAATGAGCAGTTCTTC
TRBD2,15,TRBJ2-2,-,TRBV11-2,CASSFTGTSYGELFF,TGTGCCAGCAGCTTTACCGGGACTAGCTACGGGGAGCTGTTTTTT
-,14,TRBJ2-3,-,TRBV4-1,CASSQAGAGDTQYF,TGCGCCAGCAGCCAAGCAGGGGCCGGAGATACGCAGTATTTT
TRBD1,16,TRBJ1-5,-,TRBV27,CASSGQGGLINQPQHF,TGTGCCAGCAGTGGACAGGGGGGGTTAATCAATCAGCCCCAGCATTTT
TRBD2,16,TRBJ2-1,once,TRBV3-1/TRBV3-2,CASSQDVSGGRYEQFF,TGTGCCAGCAGCCAAGATGTGTCGGGAGGTCGGTATGAGCAGTTCTTC
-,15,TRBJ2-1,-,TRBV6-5,CASSPLTGVNNEQFF,TGTGCCAGCAGTCCCTTGACGGGGGTAAACAATGAGCAGTTCTTC
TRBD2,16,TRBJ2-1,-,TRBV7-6,CASSLRGLAGSNEQFF,TGTGCCAGCAGCTTGAGGGGACTAGCGGGAAGCAATGAGCAGTTCTTC
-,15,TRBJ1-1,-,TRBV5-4,CASAQLQGKSTEAFF,TGTGCCAGCGCCCAGCTTCAGGGGAAGTCCACTGAAGCTTTCTTT
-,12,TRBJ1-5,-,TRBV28,CASSPPRGPQHF,TGTGCCAGCAGTCCCCCGCGGGGGCCCCAGCATTTT
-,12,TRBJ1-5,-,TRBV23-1,CASSPIPQPQHF,TGCGCCAGCAGCCCTATACCCCAGCCCCAGCATTTT
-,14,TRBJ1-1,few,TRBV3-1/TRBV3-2,CASSQETGYTEAFF,TGTGCCAGCAGCCAAGAAACAGGGTACACTGAAGCTTTCTTT
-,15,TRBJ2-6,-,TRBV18,CASSPSRLGANVLTF,TGTGCCAGCTCACCATCACGACTTGGGGCCAACGTCCTGACTTTC
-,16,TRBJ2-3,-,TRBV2,CASSEPAALATDTQYF,TGTGCCAGCAGTGAACCAGCGGCCCTAGCCACAGATACGCAGTATTTT
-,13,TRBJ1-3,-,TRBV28,CASSLSRGNTIYF,TGTGCCAGCAGTTTATCCAGGGGAAACACCATATATTTT
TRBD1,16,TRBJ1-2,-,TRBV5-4,CASSLVGQPANYGYTF,TGTGCCAGCAGCTTGGTGGGACAGCCCGCTAACTATGGCTACACCTTC
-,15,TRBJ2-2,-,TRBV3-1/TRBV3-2,CASSPPRLVGGELFF,TGTGCCAGCAGCCCTCCCCGACTAGTAGGCGGGGAGCTGTTTTTT
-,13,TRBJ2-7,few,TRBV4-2,CASSPSSAHEQYF,TGTGCCAGCAGCCCCTCGAGCGCACACGAGCAGTACTTC
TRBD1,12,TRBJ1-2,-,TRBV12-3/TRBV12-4,CASSSGGIGYTF,TGTGCCAGCAGTTCAGGGGGCATTGGCTACACCTTC
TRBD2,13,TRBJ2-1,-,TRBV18,CASSPGTSGEQFF,TGTGCCAGCTCACCAGGGACTAGCGGTGAGCAGTTCTTC
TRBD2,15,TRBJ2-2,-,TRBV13,CASSPGTSGLGELFF,TGTGCCAGCAGCCCCGGGACTAGCGGCCTGGGGGAGCTGTTTTTT
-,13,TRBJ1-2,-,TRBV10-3,CAISDLANYGYTF,TGTGCCATCAGTGACCTAGCTAACTATGGCTACACCTTC
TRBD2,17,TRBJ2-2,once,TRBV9,CASSVVASGISTGELFF,TGTGCCAGCAGCGTAGTGGCTAGCGGGATTTCCACCGGGGAGCTGTTTTTT
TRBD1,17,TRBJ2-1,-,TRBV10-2,CASTRFTGTGAYNEQFF,TGCGCCAGCACCAGATTTACCGGGACAGGCGCCTACAATGAGCAGTTCTTC
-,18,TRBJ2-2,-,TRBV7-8,CASSLVVPTGWLAGELFF,TGTGCCAGCAGCTTAGTAGTCCCCACAGGGTGGCTAGCCGGGGAGCTGTTTTTT
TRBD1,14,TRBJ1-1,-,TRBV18,CASSRDRVDTEAFF,TGTGCCAGCTCCCGGGACAGGGTTGACACTGAAGCTTTCTTT
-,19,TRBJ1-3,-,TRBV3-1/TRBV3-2,CASSQGERRGSISGNTIYF,TGTGCCAGCAGCCAAGGCGAGAGAAGGGGGTCGATCTCTGGAAACACCATATATTTT